This paragraph covers one T cell receptor beta chain sequence. The sample belongs to a study of shared T cell receptors in the human thymus. Germline V gene sequence: CDR1 SGHNT, CDR2 YYREEE (reference sequence). The ends were cut back, 3 bases at V and 0 bases at J, with 16 bases in the middle. CDR3 length equals 17 residues. Produced via immunoSEQ multiplex PCR; TCRdb's table is partial and in-frame only. The table records approximately 660,000 clones, roughly 88% of them present only once. These records were also assigned to another study, of human thymus T cells. Per that study: Healthy Finnish infants undergoing corrective surgery for congenital heart defects were the donors. From resections taken during corrective heart surgery, the thymus tissue was obtained.

Sample: thymocytes. This receptor was identified in a boy under three years old with a congenital heart defect. The chain uses TRBV5-4 and TRBJ2-1, with D perhaps TRBD2 (5 bases). The CDR3 DNA reads as TGTGCCAGCAGCTCCCCCGGTGGTAGCGCCTCCTACAATGAGCAGTTCTTC. It translates to CASSSPGGSASYNEQFF.